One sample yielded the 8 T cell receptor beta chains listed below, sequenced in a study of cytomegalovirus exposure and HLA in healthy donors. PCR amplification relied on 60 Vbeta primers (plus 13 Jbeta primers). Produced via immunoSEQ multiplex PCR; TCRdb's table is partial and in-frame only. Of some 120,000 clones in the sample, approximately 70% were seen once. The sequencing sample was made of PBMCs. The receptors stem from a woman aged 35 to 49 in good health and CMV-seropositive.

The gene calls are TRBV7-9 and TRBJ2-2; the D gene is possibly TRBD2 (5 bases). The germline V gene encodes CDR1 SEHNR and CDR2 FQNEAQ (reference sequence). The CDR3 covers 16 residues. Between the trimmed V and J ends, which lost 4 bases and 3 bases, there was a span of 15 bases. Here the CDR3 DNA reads TGTGCCAGCAGCTCTGCGGGCGGCGGCGACACCGGGGAGCTGTTTTTT. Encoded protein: CASSSAGGGDTGELFF.

The chain's CDR3 is CASRLGQGAAEAFF. The CDR3 DNA sequence: TGTGCCAGCAGACTCGGACAGGGCGCGGCTGAAGCTTTCTTT. This chain connects TRBV5-4 to TRBJ1-1; 8 bases are a match to TRBD1. Losses at the gene ends were 5 bases for V and 6 bases for J; bases not matched to a gene: 9. CDR3 size: 14 residues. Germline V lookup: CDR1 SGHNT, CDR2 YYREEE (reference sequence).

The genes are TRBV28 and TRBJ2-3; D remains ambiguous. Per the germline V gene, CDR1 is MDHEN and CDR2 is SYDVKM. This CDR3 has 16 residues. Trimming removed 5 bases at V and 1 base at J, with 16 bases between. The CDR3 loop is CASSDTKLGRTDTQYF. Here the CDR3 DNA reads TGTGCCAGCAGTGATACTAAATTGGGTCGCACAGATACGCAGTATTTT.

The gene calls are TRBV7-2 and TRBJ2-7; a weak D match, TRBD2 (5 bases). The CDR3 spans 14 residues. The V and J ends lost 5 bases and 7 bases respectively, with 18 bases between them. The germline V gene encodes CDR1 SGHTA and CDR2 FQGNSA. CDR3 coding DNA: TGTGCCAGCAGCCCCGCCCCGGACTCCCAAGAGCAGTACTTC. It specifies CASSPAPDSQEQYF.

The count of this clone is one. The CDR3 DNA is TGTGCCAGCAGTGTTTCAGGGCGAGGAGAAGCTTTCTTT. Translating it yields CASSVSGRGEAFF. The rearrangement joins TRBV2 to TRBJ1-1; tentative D call: TRBD1 (5 bases). This CDR3 spans 13 amino acids. Trimming left V 4 bases short and J 8 bases short, with 14 bases between. Germline values: CDR1 SNHLY, CDR2 FYNNEI.

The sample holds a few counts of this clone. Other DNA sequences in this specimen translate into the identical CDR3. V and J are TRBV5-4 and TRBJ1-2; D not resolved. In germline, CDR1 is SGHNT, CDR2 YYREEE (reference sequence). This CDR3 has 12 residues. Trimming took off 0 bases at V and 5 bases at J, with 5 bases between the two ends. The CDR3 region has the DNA TGTGCCAGCAGCTTGGACAGTTATGGCTACACCTTC. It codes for CASSLDSYGYTF.

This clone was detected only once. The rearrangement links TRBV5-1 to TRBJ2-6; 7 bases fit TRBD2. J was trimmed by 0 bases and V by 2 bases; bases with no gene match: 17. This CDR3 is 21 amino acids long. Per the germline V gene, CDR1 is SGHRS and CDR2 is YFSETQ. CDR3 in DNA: TGCGCCAGCAGCTTACAACCGGGAGGCTGGTCTGATAGCTCTGGGGCCAACGTCCTGACTTTC. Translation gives CASSLQPGGWSDSSGANVLTF.

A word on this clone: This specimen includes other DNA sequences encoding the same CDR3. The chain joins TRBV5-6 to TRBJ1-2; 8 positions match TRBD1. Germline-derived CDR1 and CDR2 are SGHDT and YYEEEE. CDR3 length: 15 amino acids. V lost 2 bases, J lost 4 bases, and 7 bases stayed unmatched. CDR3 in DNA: TGTGCCAGCAGCTTTCAGGACAGGGCCAGCTATGGCTACACCTTC. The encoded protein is CASSFQDRASYGYTF.